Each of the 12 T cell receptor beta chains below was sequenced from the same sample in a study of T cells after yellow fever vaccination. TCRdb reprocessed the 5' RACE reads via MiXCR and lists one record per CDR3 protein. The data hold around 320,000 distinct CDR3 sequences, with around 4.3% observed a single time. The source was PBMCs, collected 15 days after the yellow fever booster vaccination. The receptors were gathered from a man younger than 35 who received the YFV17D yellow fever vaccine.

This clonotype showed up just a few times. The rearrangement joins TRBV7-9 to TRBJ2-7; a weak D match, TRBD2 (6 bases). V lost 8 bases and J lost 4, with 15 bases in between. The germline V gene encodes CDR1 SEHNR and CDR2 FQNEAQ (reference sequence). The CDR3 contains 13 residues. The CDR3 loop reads CASRNTGGYEQYF. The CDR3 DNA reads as TGTGCCAGCCGAAATACCGGAGGGTACGAGCAGTACTTC. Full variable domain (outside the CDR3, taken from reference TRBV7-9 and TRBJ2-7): DTGVSQNPRHKITKRGQNVTFRCDPISEHNRLYWYRQTLGQGPEFLTYFQNEAQLEKSRLLSDRFSAERPKGSFSTLEIQRTEQGDSAMYLCASRNTGGYEQYFGPGTRLTVT.

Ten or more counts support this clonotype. The CDR3: CASNLAGGTYNEQFF. CDR3 DNA: TGCGCCAGCAACCTAGCGGGGGGAACCTACAATGAGCAGTTCTTC. The rearrangement uses TRBV5-1 and TRBJ2-1; 11 nucleotides line up with TRBD2. Germline V gene sequence: CDR1 SGHRS, CDR2 YFSETQ. The CDR3 has 15 amino acids. Trimming removed 6 bases from V and 2 bases from J; junction bases left unmatched: 4.

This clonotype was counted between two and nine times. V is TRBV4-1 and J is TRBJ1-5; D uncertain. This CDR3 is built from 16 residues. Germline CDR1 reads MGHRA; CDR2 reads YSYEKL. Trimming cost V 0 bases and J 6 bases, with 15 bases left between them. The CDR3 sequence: CASSQEGHGSAQPQHF. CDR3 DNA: TGCGCCAGCAGCCAAGAGGGTCACGGTAGCGCTCAGCCCCAGCATTTT.

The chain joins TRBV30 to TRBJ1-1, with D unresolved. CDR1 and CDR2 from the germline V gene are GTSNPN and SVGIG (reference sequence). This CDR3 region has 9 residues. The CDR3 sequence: CSFGCTAFF. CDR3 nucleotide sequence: TGTTCGTTCGGGTGCACAGCTTTCTTT.

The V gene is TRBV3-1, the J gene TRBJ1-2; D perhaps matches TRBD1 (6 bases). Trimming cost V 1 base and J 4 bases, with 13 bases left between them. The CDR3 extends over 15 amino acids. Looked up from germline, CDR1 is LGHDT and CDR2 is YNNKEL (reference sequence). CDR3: CASSQGLHRAYGYTF. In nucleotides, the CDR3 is TGTGCCAGCAGCCAAGGATTGCACAGGGCCTATGGCTACACCTTC.

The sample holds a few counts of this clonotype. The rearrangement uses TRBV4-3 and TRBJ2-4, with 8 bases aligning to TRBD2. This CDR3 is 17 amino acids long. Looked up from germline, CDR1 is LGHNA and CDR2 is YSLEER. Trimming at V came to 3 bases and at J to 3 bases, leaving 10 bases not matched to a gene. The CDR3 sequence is CASSHDLGRGGKNIQYF. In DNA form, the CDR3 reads TGCGCCAGCAGCCATGATCTCGGGAGGGGCGGCAAAAACATTCAGTACTTC.

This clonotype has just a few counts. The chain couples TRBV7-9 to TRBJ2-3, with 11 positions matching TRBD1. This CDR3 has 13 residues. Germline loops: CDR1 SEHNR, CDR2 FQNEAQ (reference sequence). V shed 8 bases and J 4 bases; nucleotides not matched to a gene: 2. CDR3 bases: TGTGCCAGCGGACAGGGGGCGGCAGATACGCAGTATTTT. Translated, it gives CASGQGAADTQYF.

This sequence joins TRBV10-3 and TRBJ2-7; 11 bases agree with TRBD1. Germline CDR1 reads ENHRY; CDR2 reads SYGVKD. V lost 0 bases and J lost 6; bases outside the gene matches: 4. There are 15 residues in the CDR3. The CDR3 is CAISESGQGVSEQYF. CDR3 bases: TGTGCCATCAGTGAGTCGGGACAGGGGGTCAGCGAGCAGTACTTC.

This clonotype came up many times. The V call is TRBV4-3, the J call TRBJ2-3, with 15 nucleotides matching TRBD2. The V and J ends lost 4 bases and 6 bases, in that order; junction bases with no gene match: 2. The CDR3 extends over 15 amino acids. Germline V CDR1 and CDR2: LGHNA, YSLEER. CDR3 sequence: CASSPGTSGGDTQYF. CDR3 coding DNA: TGCGCCAGCAGCCCGGGGACTAGCGGGGGGGATACGCAGTATTTT.

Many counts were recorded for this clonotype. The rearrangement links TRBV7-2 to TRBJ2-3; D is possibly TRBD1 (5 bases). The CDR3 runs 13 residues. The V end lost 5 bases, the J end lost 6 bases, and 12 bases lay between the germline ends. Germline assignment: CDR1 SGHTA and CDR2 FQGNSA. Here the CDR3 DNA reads TGTGCCAGCAGCACCATGTCAGGGGATACGCAGTATTTT. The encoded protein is CASSTMSGDTQYF.

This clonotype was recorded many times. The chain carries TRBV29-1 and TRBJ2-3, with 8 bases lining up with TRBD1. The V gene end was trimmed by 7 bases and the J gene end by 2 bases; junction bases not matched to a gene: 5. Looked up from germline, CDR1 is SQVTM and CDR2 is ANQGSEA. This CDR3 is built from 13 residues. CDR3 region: CSGGQGATDTQYF. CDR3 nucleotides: TGCAGCGGCGGACAGGGTGCCACAGATACGCAGTATTTT.

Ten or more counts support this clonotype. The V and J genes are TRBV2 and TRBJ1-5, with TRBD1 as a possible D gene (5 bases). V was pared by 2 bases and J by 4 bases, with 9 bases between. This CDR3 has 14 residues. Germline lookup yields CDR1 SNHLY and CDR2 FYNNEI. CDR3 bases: TGTGCCAGCAGTGAACTGGCAGGGAATCAGCCCCAGCATTTT. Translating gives CASSELAGNQPQHF.